Presented here are 27 T cell receptor beta chains from one specimen sequenced in a study of T cells after yellow fever vaccination. Each CDR3 protein is one row after TCRdb ran MiXCR on the 5' RACE reads. The sample includes 20,000 to 25,000 distinct CDR3 sequences, around 5.2% of them seen just once. Here the sequenced sample was PBMCs, either bulk or a sorted T-cell subset (CD4+, CD8+, memory, or dextramer-sorted; not recorded which), taken 45 days after the first yellow fever vaccination. These receptors originate from a man between 18 and 35 years old who received the YFV17D yellow fever vaccine.

This clonotype was seen ten or more times. The J gene is TRBJ1-2, the V gene TRBV10-2; tentative D call: TRBD1 (5 bases). V gave up 5 bases and J gave up 6 bases, with 13 bases separating them. The germline gives CDR1 WSHSY, CDR2 SAAADI. The CDR3 is 13 amino acids. The CDR3 spells CASSPQGGNGYTF. The CDR3 region has the DNA TGCGCCAGCAGTCCCCAGGGAGGGAATGGCTACACCTTC.

This clonotype was observed at least ten times. The chain links TRBV5-4 to TRBJ1-4; D not resolved. This CDR3 is built from 15 residues. CDR1 is SGHNT and CDR2 is YYREEE in the germline V gene (reference sequence). V lost 4 bases to trimming and J lost 8 bases, with 18 bases between them. The CDR3 loop is CASSRNDVVGEKLFF. For the CDR3, the DNA is TGTGCCAGCAGCCGGAACGACGTCGTGGGGGAAAAACTGTTTTTT.

This clonotype was seen repeatedly, ten times or more. This chain joins TRBV7-9 and TRBJ1-1; no reliable D call. The germline V gene has CDR1 SEHNR and CDR2 FQNEAQ (reference sequence). This CDR3 region has 14 residues. The V and J ends lost 5 bases and 1 base respectively, with 11 bases between them. The CDR3 protein is CASSPRPGNTEAFF. For the CDR3, the DNA is TGTGCCAGCAGCCCCCGCCCGGGGAACACTGAAGCTTTCTTT.

This clonotype was recorded many times. J is TRBJ1-2 and V is TRBV5-1, with D possibly TRBD1 on 6 matching bases. CDR1 is SGHRS, CDR2 YFSETQ, per germline. The ends were cut back, 4 bases at V and 4 bases at J, with 8 bases in the middle. The CDR3 has 12 residues. This CDR3 reads CASSPDSYGYTF. CDR3 bases: TGCGCCAGCAGCCCGGACAGCTATGGCTACACCTTC.

This clonotype has at least ten counts. V is TRBV12-3 or TRBV12-4 and J is TRBJ2-3; 11 bases agree with TRBD2. This CDR3 contains 15 residues. Unmatched junction bases numbered 4, after V lost 5 bases and J lost 3 bases. The CDR3 sequence is CASSGGTSGTDTQYF. Written as DNA, the CDR3 is TGTGCCAGCAGTGGGGGGACTAGCGGAACAGATACGCAGTATTTT.

Ten or more counts support this clonotype. This chain joins TRBV6-2 or TRBV6-3 and TRBJ1-1; 8 bases map to TRBD1. Trimming at V came to 5 bases and at J to 1 base, leaving 12 bases not matched to a gene. The CDR3 extends over 17 amino acids. Germline values: CDR1 MNHEY, CDR2 SVGEGT. CDR3 in amino acids: CASSTLRGQGENTEAFF. CDR3 sequence (DNA): TGTGCCAGCAGTACCCTCCGCGGACAGGGTGAGAACACTGAAGCTTTCTTT.

This clonotype has at least ten counts. The chain recombines TRBV7-6 with TRBJ2-1; TRBD2 might be the D (5 bases). Per the germline V gene, CDR1 is SGHVS and CDR2 is FNYEAQ. V was shortened by 4 bases and J by 4 bases, with 11 bases between the two germline ends. The CDR3 has 14 amino acids. CDR3 nucleotide sequence: TGTGCCAGCAGCTCCCCCGGACTTTACAATGAGCAGTTCTTC. Translated: CASSSPGLYNEQFF.

This clonotype appeared many times. The chain is built from TRBV2 and TRBJ2-1; D is possibly TRBD1 (6 bases). V shed 6 bases and J shed 7 bases, with 13 bases lying between them. CDR1 SNHLY and CDR2 FYNNEI come from the germline V gene. The CDR3 is made up of 13 amino acids. This chain's CDR3 is CASSRGLGNEQFF. CDR3 DNA sequence: TGTGCCAGCAGCAGGGGATTGGGGAATGAGCAGTTCTTC.

With regard to this clonotype: This may be a read error, as it is one base from a much larger clone. The chain employs TRBV10-2 and TRBJ2-1; D is undetermined. V was clipped by 4 bases and J by 1 base, with 8 bases between them. CDR3 length: 14 amino acids. Germline CDR1 reads WSHSY; CDR2 reads SAAADI. The CDR3 reads CASSVASSYNEQFF. The CDR3 bases are TGCGCCAGCAGTGTCGCTAGTTCCTACAATGAGCAGTTCTTC.

Judged by abundance, this clonotype is medium-sized. The chain recombines TRBV12-3 or TRBV12-4 with TRBJ2-7; D may be TRBD1 (5 bases). Trimming took 6 bases from V and 2 from J, leaving 11 bases between them. The CDR3 sequence is 13 residues long. CDR3 residues: CASSRDSAYEQYF. The CDR3 nucleotides read TGTGCCAGCAGCCGTGACAGCGCCTACGAGCAGTACTTC.

This clonotype was seen ten or more times. The gene calls are TRBV11-2 and TRBJ2-7, with D maybe TRBD2 (5 bases). V gave up 7 bases and J gave up 3 bases, with 10 bases separating them. Germline V lookup: CDR1 SGHAT, CDR2 FQNNGV. The length of the CDR3 is 12 residues. Here the CDR3 DNA reads TGTGCCAGCACCTCGGGAAACTACGAGCAGTACTTC. Translation: CASTSGNYEQYF.

The table lists this clonotype with many counts. The chain has TRBV6-5 and TRBJ2-1; 9 nucleotides agree with TRBD1. Looked up from germline, CDR1 is MNHEY and CDR2 is SVGAGI. J lost 2 bases, V lost 10 bases, and 6 bases had no gene match. The CDR3 covers 14 residues. The DNA of the CDR3 is TGTGCCACCCTGACAGGGGGAGCCTACAATGAGCAGTTCTTC. This sequence encodes CATLTGGAYNEQFF.

Ten or more counts support this clonotype. The V and J genes are TRBV4-3 and TRBJ2-3; possibly TRBD1 or TRBD2 for D (5 bases each). V was cut by 1 base and J by 6 bases, with 11 bases left in between. Germline CDR1 LGHNA, CDR2 YSLEER. This CDR3 contains 14 residues. The CDR3 spells CASSQGQGEDTQYF. The CDR3 DNA is TGCGCCAGCAGCCAAGGGCAGGGAGAGGATACGCAGTATTTT.

This clonotype was counted many times. The chain combines TRBV9 with TRBJ2-1; 9 bases match TRBD2. In germline, CDR1 is SGDLS, CDR2 YYNGEE. The CDR3 totals 14 residues. J lost 6 bases, V lost 0 bases, and 1 base had no gene match. The CDR3: CASSVGGGANEQFF. DNA of the CDR3: TGTGCCAGCAGCGTAGGCGGGGGGGCCAATGAGCAGTTCTTC.

This clonotype has ten or more counts. V and J are TRBV6-2 or TRBV6-3 and TRBJ2-3; 8 bases are a match to TRBD1. Looked up from germline, CDR1 is MNHEY and CDR2 is SVGEGT. The CDR3 covers 15 residues. Germline trimming cut 4 bases from V and 9 bases from J; bases unmatched to any gene: 12. The CDR3 region is CASSWRTGFVPTQYF. The CDR3 bases are TGTGCCAGCAGTTGGAGGACAGGGTTCGTTCCCACGCAGTATTTT.

In its sample, this clonotype was seen many times. The gene calls are TRBV7-2 and TRBJ2-3, with TRBD2 matching over 7 bases. V was pared by 0 bases and J by 4 bases, with 4 bases of the junction left unmatched. The CDR3 runs to 15 residues. Per the germline V gene, CDR1 is SGHTA and CDR2 is FQGNSA. CDR3 residues: CASSLAGGRADTQYF. The CDR3 DNA reads as TGTGCCAGCAGCTTAGCCGGGGGGAGGGCAGATACGCAGTATTTT.

This clonotype was seen at least ten times. V gene TRBV6-2 or TRBV6-3 combines with J gene TRBJ2-5; no reliable D call. Between the trimmed V and J ends, which lost 2 bases and 0 bases, there was a span of 13 bases. The CDR3 is made up of 16 amino acids. Germline assignment: CDR1 MNHEY and CDR2 SVGEGT. In DNA form, the CDR3 reads TGTGCCAGCAGTTACGCCCTCCAGACGTACCAAGAGACCCAGTACTTC. Translation gives CASSYALQTYQETQYF.

In this sample, this clonotype turned up many times. The chain recombines TRBV5-5 with TRBJ2-3, with 8 bases aligning to TRBD1. Germline V lookup: CDR1 SGHKS, CDR2 YYEKEE (reference sequence). V lost 9 bases, J lost 2 bases, and 5 bases stayed unmatched. This CDR3 is 13 amino acids long. CDR3 region: CAKWTGITDTQYF. CDR3 DNA: TGTGCCAAATGGACAGGGATCACAGATACGCAGTATTTT.

As to this clonotype: A single base separates this from a much larger clone, so it may be a read error. V gene TRBV20-1 combines with J gene TRBJ2-5; D call uncertain. The length of the CDR3 is 15 residues. The germline CDR1 and CDR2 sequences are DFQATT and SNEGSKA (reference sequence). The CDR3, as DNA: TGCAGTGTTAGAGGCCCCGCAGGCCGGGAAGAGACCCAGTACTTC. Its protein product is CSVRGPAGREETQYF.

The chain combines TRBV3-1 with TRBJ2-1; possible D gene TRBD2, 6 bases. The CDR3 totals 13 residues. V lost 1 base, J lost 8 bases, and 9 bases lay in between. The germline V gene encodes CDR1 LGHDT and CDR2 YNNKEL (reference sequence). The CDR3 loop reads CASSQGPGDEQFF. As DNA, the CDR3 is TGTGCCAGCAGCCAAGGGCCGGGGGATGAGCAGTTCTTC.

This clonotype was picked up many times. V is TRBV7-2 and J is TRBJ1-1; perhaps TRBD1 as D (6 bases). The CDR3 is 13 amino acids. Per germline, CDR1 SGHTA and CDR2 FQGNSA. The ends were cut back, 6 bases at V and 3 bases at J, with 11 bases in the middle. The CDR3 DNA reads TGTGCCAGCAGGACTACAGGGTACACTGAAGCTTTCTTT. This encodes CASRTTGYTEAFF. The variable domain in full, completed from reference TRBV7-2 and TRBJ1-1, reads GAGVSQSPSNKVTEKGKDVELRCDPISGHTALYWYRQSLGQGLEFLIYFQGNSAPDKSGLPSDRFSAERTGGSVSTLTIQRTQQEDSAVYLCASRTTGYTEAFFGQGTRLTVV.

This clonotype was recorded at least ten times. The rearrangement links TRBV5-4 to TRBJ1-2; D is undetermined. V was cut by 4 bases and J by 7 bases, with 11 bases left in between. The germline V gene encodes CDR1 SGHNT and CDR2 YYREEE (reference sequence). The CDR3 extends over 12 amino acids. The CDR3 is CASSLQRSGYTF. CDR3 DNA: TGTGCCAGCAGCCTTCAGCGTAGTGGCTACACCTTC. Variable domain in full (rest from reference TRBV5-4 and TRBJ1-2): ETGVTQSPTHLIKTRGQQVTLRCSSQSGHNTVSWYQQALGQGPQFIFQYYREEENGRGNFPPRFSGLQFPNYSSELNVNALELDDSALYLCASSLQRSGYTFGSGTRLTVV.

This clonotype occurred many times. This chain joins TRBV3-1 and TRBJ1-6, with a weak D call TRBD1 (5 bases). CDR1 and CDR2 from the germline V gene are LGHDT and YNNKEL (reference sequence). V lost 0 bases, J lost 14 bases, and 11 bases lay in between. The CDR3 is 13 residues long. The CDR3 DNA reads TGTGCCAGCAGCCAAGATAGGGGTGGGACCCTCCACTTT. Protein: CASSQDRGGTLHF.

This clonotype has at least ten counts. V gene TRBV20-1 combines with J gene TRBJ2-2; 8 bases are a match to TRBD1. V shed 1 base and J 2 bases; nucleotides not matched to a gene: 3. The CDR3 is made up of 15 amino acids. Germline assignment: CDR1 DFQATT and CDR2 SNEGSKA (reference sequence). The CDR3 bases are TGCAGTGCTAGAGTAGGACAGGGAAACACCGGGGAGCTGTTTTTT. The encoded protein is CSARVGQGNTGELFF.

This clonotype was counted at least ten times. The rearrangement uses TRBV5-1 and TRBJ1-4; D is perhaps TRBD1 (5 bases). The CDR3 spans 13 residues. With 2 bases removed from V and 7 bases from J, the gap between germline ends came to 9 bases. The germline V gene has CDR1 SGHRS and CDR2 YFSETQ. As DNA, the CDR3 is TGCGCCAGCAGCTTCGGCAGGGCTGAAAAACTGTTTTTT. Its translation: CASSFGRAEKLFF. Variable domain in full (rest from reference TRBV5-1 and TRBJ1-4): KAGVTQTPRYLIKTRGQQVTLSCSPISGHRSVSWYQQTPGQGLQFLFEYFSETQRNKGNFPGRFSGRQFSNSRSEMNVSTLELGDSALYLCASSFGRAEKLFFGSGTQLSVL.

Sample share makes this clonotype medium-sized. The V and J genes are TRBV7-2 and TRBJ1-5; D unresolved. Looked up from germline, CDR1 is SGHTA and CDR2 is FQGNSA. V shed 1 base and J shed 10 bases, with 11 bases lying between them. CDR3 length: 13 residues. CDR3 DNA sequence: TGTGCCAGCAGCTTAGACGATATCCAACCCCAGCATTTT. It yields the protein CASSLDDIQPQHF.

This clonotype occurred many times. The chain joins TRBV7-2 to TRBJ2-3; 10 nucleotides align to TRBD1. Trimming at V came to 5 bases and at J to 7 bases, leaving 9 bases not matched to a gene. There are 15 residues in the CDR3. In germline, CDR1 is SGHTA, CDR2 FQGNSA. The CDR3 sequence: CASSARDRGGNTQYF. Written as DNA, the CDR3 is TGTGCCAGCAGCGCCCGGGACAGGGGAGGGAATACGCAGTATTTT.